The T cell receptor beta chain under discussion was sequenced for a study of T-cell reconstitution after alpha-beta-depleted transplantation in children. At least ten counts were recorded for this clonotype. This sample's TCRbeta library carried unique molecular identifier barcodes. In TCRdb, the PCR reads were re-called with MiXCR into one record per CDR3 protein. In the table there are 75,000 to 80,000 distinct CDR3 sequences, over 15% of which are singletons. CDR1 is DFQATT, CDR2 SNEGSKA, per germline (reference sequence). This CDR3 contains 15 residues. The V gene end was trimmed by 0 bases and the J gene end by 13 bases; junction bases not matched to a gene: 14.

The input for sequencing was PBMCs, mostly from graft donor cells, taken 360 days after TCRalphabeta/CD19-depleted stem cell transplant. This sequence originates from a male patient aged 2-10 years who had a stem cell transplant for acute lymphoblastic leukemia, so the T cells may come from the graft donor. The chain carries TRBV20-1 and TRBJ2-3; 9 nucleotides line up with TRBD1. The CDR3 is CSAREGLSGGTGKYF. The CDR3 nucleotides read TGCAGTGCTAGAGAGGGTCTTTCGGGCGGGACAGGGAAGTATTTT.